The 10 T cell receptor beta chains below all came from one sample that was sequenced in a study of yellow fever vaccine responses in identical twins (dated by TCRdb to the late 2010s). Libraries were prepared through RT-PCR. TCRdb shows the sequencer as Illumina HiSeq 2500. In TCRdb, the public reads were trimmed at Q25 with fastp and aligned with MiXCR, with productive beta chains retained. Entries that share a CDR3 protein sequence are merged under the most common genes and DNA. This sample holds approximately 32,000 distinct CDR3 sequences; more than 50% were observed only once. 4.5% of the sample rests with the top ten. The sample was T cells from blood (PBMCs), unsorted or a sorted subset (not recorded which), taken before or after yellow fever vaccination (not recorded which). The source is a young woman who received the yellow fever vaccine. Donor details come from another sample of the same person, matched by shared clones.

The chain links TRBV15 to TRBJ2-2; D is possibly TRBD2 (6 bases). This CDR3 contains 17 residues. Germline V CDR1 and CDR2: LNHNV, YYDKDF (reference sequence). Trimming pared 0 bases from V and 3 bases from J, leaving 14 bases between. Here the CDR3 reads CATSRDRLAVHTGELFF. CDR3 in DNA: TGTGCCACCAGCAGAGATAGGTTAGCGGTTCACACCGGGGAGCTGTTTTTT.

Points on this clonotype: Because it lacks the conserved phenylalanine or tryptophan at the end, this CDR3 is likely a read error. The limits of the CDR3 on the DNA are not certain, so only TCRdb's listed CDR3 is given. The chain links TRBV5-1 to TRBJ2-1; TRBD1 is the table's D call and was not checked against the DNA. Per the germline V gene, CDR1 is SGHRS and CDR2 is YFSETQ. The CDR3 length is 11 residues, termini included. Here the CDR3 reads CASSSGQGAQL.

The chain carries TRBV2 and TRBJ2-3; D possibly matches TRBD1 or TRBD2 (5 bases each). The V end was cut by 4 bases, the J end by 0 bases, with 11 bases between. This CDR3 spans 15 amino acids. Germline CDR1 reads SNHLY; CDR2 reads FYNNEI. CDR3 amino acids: CASSGGTASTDTQYF. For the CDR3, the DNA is TGTGCCAGCAGTGGGGGGACGGCTAGCACAGATACGCAGTATTTT.

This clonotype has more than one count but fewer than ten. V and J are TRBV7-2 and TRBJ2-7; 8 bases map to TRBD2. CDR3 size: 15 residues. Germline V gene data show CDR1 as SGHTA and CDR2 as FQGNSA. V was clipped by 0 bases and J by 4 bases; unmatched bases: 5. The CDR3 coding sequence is TGTGCCAGCAGCTTAGCTGTGGCGGGAGGATACGAGCAGTACTTC. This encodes CASSLAVAGGYEQYF. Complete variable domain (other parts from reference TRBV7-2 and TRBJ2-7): GAGVSQSPSNKVTEKGKDVELRCDPISGHTALYWYRQSLGQGLEFLIYFQGNSAPDKSGLPSDRFSAERTGGSVSTLTIQRTQQEDSAVYLCASSLAVAGGYEQYFGPGTRLTVT.

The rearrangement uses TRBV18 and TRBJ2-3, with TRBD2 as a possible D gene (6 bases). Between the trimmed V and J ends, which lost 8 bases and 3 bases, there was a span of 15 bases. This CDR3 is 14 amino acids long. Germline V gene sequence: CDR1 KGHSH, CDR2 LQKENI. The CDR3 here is CASAPERGTDTQYF. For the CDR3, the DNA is TGTGCCAGCGCCCCGGAACGGGGGACAGATACGCAGTATTTT. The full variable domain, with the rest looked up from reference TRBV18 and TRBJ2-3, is NAGVMQNPRHLVRRRGQEARLRCSPMKGHSHVYWYRQLPEEGLKFMVYLQKENIIDESGMPKERFSAEFPKEGPSILRIQQVVRGDSAAYFCASAPERGTDTQYFGPGTRLTVL.

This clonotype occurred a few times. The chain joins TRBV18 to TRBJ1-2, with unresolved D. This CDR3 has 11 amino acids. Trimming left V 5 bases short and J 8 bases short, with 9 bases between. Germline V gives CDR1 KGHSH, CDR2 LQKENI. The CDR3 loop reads CASSGVDGYTF. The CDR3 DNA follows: TGTGCCAGCTCAGGGGTGGACGGCTACACCTTC.

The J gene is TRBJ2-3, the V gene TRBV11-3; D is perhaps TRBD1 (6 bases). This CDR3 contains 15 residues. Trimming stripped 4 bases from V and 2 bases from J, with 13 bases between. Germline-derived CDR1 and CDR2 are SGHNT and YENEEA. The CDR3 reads CASSSGTIDTDTQYF. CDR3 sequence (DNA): TGTGCCAGCAGCTCCGGGACAATAGACACAGATACGCAGTATTTT.

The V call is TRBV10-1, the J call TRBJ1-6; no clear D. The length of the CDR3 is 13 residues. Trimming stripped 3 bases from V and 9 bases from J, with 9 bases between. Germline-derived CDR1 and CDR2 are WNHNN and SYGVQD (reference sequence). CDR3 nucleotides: TGCGCCAGCAGTGACGGGAAGCTTTCACCCCTCCACTTT. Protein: CASSDGKLSPLHF.

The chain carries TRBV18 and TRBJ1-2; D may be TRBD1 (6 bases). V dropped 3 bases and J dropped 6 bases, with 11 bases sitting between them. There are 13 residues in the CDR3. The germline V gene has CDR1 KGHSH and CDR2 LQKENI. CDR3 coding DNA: TGTGCCAGCTCACCGGGGGCAGGGAATGGCTACACCTTC. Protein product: CASSPGAGNGYTF.

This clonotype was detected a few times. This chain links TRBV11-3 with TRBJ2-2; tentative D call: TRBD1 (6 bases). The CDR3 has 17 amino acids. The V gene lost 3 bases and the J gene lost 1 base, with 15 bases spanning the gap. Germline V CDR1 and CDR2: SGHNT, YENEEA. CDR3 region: CASSFPPWGQNTGELFF. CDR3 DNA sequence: TGTGCCAGCAGCTTCCCCCCTTGGGGACAGAACACCGGGGAGCTGTTTTTT.